The 19 T cell receptor beta chains listed next were all sequenced from one sample in a study of control samples from healthy donors and cancer patients. Assay used: immunoSEQ multiplex PCR; TCRdb lists only in-frame clones, some missing. The sample yields some 210,000 clones, 91% seen once. The source material was blood. These TCRs come from a man under 40 in good health.

V gene TRBV4-1 combines with J gene TRBJ1-2, with no clear D. This CDR3 is built from 16 residues. V lost 0 bases to trimming and J lost 5 bases, with 16 bases between them. Germline assignment: CDR1 MGHRA and CDR2 YSYEKL. Written as DNA, the CDR3 is TGCGCCAGCAGCCAAGATATTAGGCAGGACGTATATGGCTACACCTTC. Protein product: CASSQDIRQDVYGYTF.

This rearrangement joins TRBV6-4 to TRBJ2-1; 11 bases match TRBD2. Germline lookup yields CDR1 MRHNA and CDR2 SNTAGT. This CDR3 has 15 amino acids. Trimming took 4 bases from V and 3 from J; bases not matched to a gene: 2. The CDR3 coding sequence is TGTGCCAGCAGTGCCCTAGCGGGGGGCTACAATGAGCAGTTCTTC. It is translated as CASSALAGGYNEQFF.

The chain links TRBV15 to TRBJ1-2, with D tentatively TRBD1 (5 bases). This CDR3 spans 14 amino acids. Germline-derived CDR1 and CDR2 are LNHNV and YYDKDF (reference sequence). Deletions cut 4 bases from V and 1 base from J, with 10 bases between. The CDR3 nucleotides are TGTGCCACCAGCATAGGGACCCTTAACTATGGCTACACCTTC. It yields the protein CATSIGTLNYGYTF.

The chain couples TRBV5-1 to TRBJ2-1; a weak D match, TRBD1 (6 bases). Trimming pared 4 bases from V and 4 bases from J, leaving 18 bases between. The CDR3 is made up of 16 amino acids. Per the germline V gene, CDR1 is SGHRS and CDR2 is YFSETQ. The CDR3 DNA is TGCGCCAGCAGCAGTACTACAGGGAACGGTTACAATGAGCAGTTCTTC. It yields the protein CASSSTTGNGYNEQFF. Full variable domain (remainder filled in from reference TRBV5-1 and TRBJ2-1): KAGVTQTPRYLIKTRGQQVTLSCSPISGHRSVSWYQQTPGQGLQFLFEYFSETQRNKGNFPGRFSGRQFSNSRSEMNVSTLELGDSALYLCASSSTTGNGYNEQFFGPGTRLTVL.

The chain is built from TRBV5-1 and TRBJ1-2; tentatively, D is TRBD1 (5 bases). The CDR3 contains 15 residues. Germline values: CDR1 SGHRS, CDR2 YFSETQ. V was pared by 0 bases and J by 1 base, with 10 bases between. This CDR3 reads CASSLEGRFNYGYTF. The CDR3 nucleotides read TGCGCCAGCAGCTTGGAGGGACGGTTTAACTATGGCTACACCTTC.

The gene calls are TRBV6-6 and TRBJ1-1; D gene unclear. This CDR3 has 12 residues. CDR1 and CDR2 (germline): MNHNY, SVGAGI (reference sequence). V was trimmed by 8 bases and J by 0 bases, leaving 7 bases between them. Here the CDR3 reads CASVKMNTEAFF. CDR3 nucleotides: TGTGCCAGCGTAAAAATGAACACTGAAGCTTTCTTT.

The chain has TRBV18 and TRBJ1-1; no clear D gene. In germline, CDR1 is KGHSH, CDR2 LQKENI. The CDR3 is 14 amino acids. The V and J ends lost 5 bases and 5 bases respectively, with 15 bases between them. The CDR3 spells CASSFDKTGTEAFF. The CDR3 region has the DNA TGTGCCAGCTCATTTGACAAAACCGGGACTGAAGCTTTCTTT.

The chain carries TRBV19 and TRBJ1-4, with 7 bases aligning to TRBD1. The CDR3 is made up of 15 amino acids. Germline CDR1 reads LNHDA; CDR2 reads SQIVND (reference sequence). V trimming: 3 bases; J trimming: 5 bases; junction bases outside the gene matches: 6. CDR3 coding DNA: TGTGCCAGTAGTATGGCGGACAGGCAGAATGAAAAACTGTTTTTT. Protein: CASSMADRQNEKLFF.

This clone has just one count. The V call is TRBV5-1, the J call TRBJ1-4, with D hard to call. This CDR3 spans 14 amino acids. Germline CDR1 reads SGHRS; CDR2 reads YFSETQ. Trimming shortened V by 3 bases and J by 3 bases, and 9 bases separated the two germline ends. The CDR3 loop is CASSWRDPNEKLFF. The CDR3 DNA reads as TGCGCCAGCAGCTGGAGGGATCCTAATGAAAAACTGTTTTTT.

This clone was detected only once. This chain uses TRBV2 with TRBJ2-2; 9 nucleotides match TRBD2. CDR1 SNHLY and CDR2 FYNNEI come from the germline V gene. CDR3 length: 15 residues. The V segment lost 4 bases and the J segment 6 bases; nucleotides outside the gene matches: 6. CDR3 nucleotides: TGTGCCAGCAGTGTGCTGCGGGGGGGTGCCGGGGAGCTGTTTTTT. Its translation is CASSVLRGGAGELFF.

This rearrangement joins TRBV9 to TRBJ1-6, with 7 positions matching TRBD1. CDR1 is SGDLS, CDR2 YYNGEE, per germline. The ends lost 6 bases at V and 1 base at J; junction bases unmatched: 4. The CDR3 sequence is 15 residues long. Here the CDR3 DNA reads TGTGCCAGCAATCGACAGGGATCCTATAATTCACCCCTCCACTTT. Encoded protein: CASNRQGSYNSPLHF. The full variable domain, rest sourced from reference TRBV9 and TRBJ1-6, is DSGVTQTPKHLITATGQRVTLRCSPRSGDLSVYWYQQSLDQGLQFLIQYYNGEERAKGNILERFSAQQFPDLHSELNLSSLELGDSALYFCASNRQGSYNSPLHFGNGTRLTVT.

The table lists this clone with a count of one. This CDR3 reads CAAAGGTSQPGELFF. CDR3 bases: TGTGCCGCGGCGGGCGGGACTAGTCAACCCGGGGAGCTGTTTTTT. The chain uses TRBV24-1 and TRBJ2-2; TRBD2 agrees at 8 bases. The J segment lost 6 bases and the V segment lost 12 bases, leaving 14 bases of the junction unmatched. CDR1 is KGHDR and CDR2 is SFDVKD in the germline V gene. The CDR3 has 15 residues.

V gene TRBV7-3 combines with J gene TRBJ1-2; 9 nucleotides agree with TRBD1. J gave up 4 bases and V 0 bases, and 3 bases lay outside the gene matches. The CDR3 loop spans 15 amino acids. Germline loops: CDR1 SGHTA, CDR2 FQGTGA. The CDR3 here is CASSLTGGQGYGYTF. Here the CDR3 DNA reads TGTGCCAGCAGCTTAACGGGGGGACAGGGCTATGGCTACACCTTC.

This clone was detected only once. The rearrangement links TRBV10-3 to TRBJ2-3; D not resolved. Germline V CDR1 and CDR2: ENHRY, SYGVKD. This CDR3 has 13 amino acids. V lost 4 bases and J 1 base, leaving 6 bases between the germline ends. The CDR3 nucleotides read TGTGCCATCAGTGGGGTGGGCACAGATACGCAGTATTTT. Protein: CAISGVGTDTQYF.

The J gene is TRBJ2-1, the V gene TRBV18, with TRBD1 identical over 9 bases. Per germline, CDR1 KGHSH and CDR2 LQKENI. Trimming at V came to 5 bases and at J to 7 bases, leaving 9 bases not matched to a gene. The CDR3 consists of 15 residues. The CDR3 loop is CASSLQGARENEQFF. CDR3 DNA sequence: TGTGCCAGCTCATTACAGGGGGCTCGGGAGAATGAGCAGTTCTTC. The complete variable domain, with remaining parts taken from reference TRBV18 and TRBJ2-1, reads NAGVMQNPRHLVRRRGQEARLRCSPMKGHSHVYWYRQLPEEGLKFMVYLQKENIIDESGMPKERFSAEFPKEGPSILRIQQVVRGDSAAYFCASSLQGARENEQFFGPGTRLTVL.

V is TRBV2 and J is TRBJ1-4; no firm D call. Per the germline V gene, CDR1 is SNHLY and CDR2 is FYNNEI. Trimming left V 1 base short and J 16 bases short, with 16 bases between. The CDR3 spans 13 residues. DNA of the CDR3: TGTGCCAGCAGTGAAGTAAGGTCGGAGGCGCCGTTTTTT. The encoded protein is CASSEVRSEAPFF.

This chain joins TRBV6-2 or TRBV6-3 and TRBJ2-7; 12 nucleotides line up with TRBD2. The CDR3 spans 17 residues. With 2 bases clipped from V and 4 bases from J, the junction kept 9 bases outside the gene matches. CDR1 is MNHEY and CDR2 is SVGEGT in the germline V gene. The CDR3, as DNA: TGTGCCAGCAGTTACAGGACTAGCGGGGAAGATGCTTACGAGCAGTACTTC. As protein: CASSYRTSGEDAYEQYF.

The chain couples TRBV7-9 to TRBJ1-1; tentatively, D is TRBD1 (5 bases). CDR1 SEHNR and CDR2 FQNEAQ come from the germline V gene (reference sequence). This CDR3 is built from 14 residues. Trimming left V 7 bases short and J 0 bases short, with 12 bases between. CDR3 DNA: TGTGCCAGCACCCCCAGGGTTGTGAACACTGAAGCTTTCTTT. It specifies CASTPRVVNTEAFF.

The chain combines TRBV27 with TRBJ1-1; no reliable D call. Germline values: CDR1 MNHEY, CDR2 SMNVEV (reference sequence). V gave up 2 bases and J gave up 3 bases, with 7 bases separating them. This CDR3 comprises 13 residues. The DNA for the CDR3 is TGTGCCAGCAGTTTAGGACGGTACACTGAAGCTTTCTTT. This gives the protein CASSLGRYTEAFF.